The rows below give T cell receptor beta chains drawn from one sample of a study of blood T cell repertoires in COVID-19. The protocol was immunoSEQ multiplex PCR, while the TCRdb copy is restricted to in-frame clones and leaves out a portion. Of approximately 320,000 clones detected, roughly 90% appear once; the ten largest clones hold around 2.6%. Sequenced: PBMCs or T cells enriched from blood (not recorded which). The receptors were sampled from a man in his sixties who had recovered from COVID-19. CDR3s include the opening cysteine and the closing phenylalanine or tryptophan. Each record gives: V gene, D gene, clone size, J gene, CDR3 protein, CDR3 DNA. D genes are given only for firm matches. A row's size may be missing; if present it is once, few, many or a size class.

>TRBV30|-|-|TRBJ1-4
CAWAGWKATNEKLFF
TGTGCCTGGGCGGGGTGGAAAGCAACTAATGAAAAACTGTTTTTT
>TRBV9|-|-|TRBJ1-4
CASSEGKRANEKLFF
TGTGCCAGCAGCGAGGGGAAGCGAGCTAATGAAAAACTGTTTTTT
>TRBV11-2|-|-|TRBJ1-3
CASSTQGLGNTIYF
TGTGCCAGCAGTACACAGGGCCTTGGAAACACCATATATTTT
>TRBV7-9|TRBD1|-|TRBJ1-2
CASSLAGTVNYGYTF
TGTGCCAGCAGCTTAGCCGGGACAGTTAACTATGGCTACACCTTC
>TRBV7-3|TRBD2|-|TRBJ2-1
CASSTHSGRAASEQFF
TGTGCCAGCAGCACACATAGCGGGAGGGCCGCTTCTGAGCAGTTCTTC
>TRBV11-2|-|-|TRBJ1-4
CASSQGEKLFF
TGTGCCAGCAGCCAGGGGGAAAAACTGTTTTTT
>TRBV5-1|TRBD2|-|TRBJ2-2
CASSHGPAGDTGELFF
TGCGCCAGCAGCCATGGACCCGCGGGGGACACCGGGGAGCTGTTTTTT
>TRBV5-4|-|few|TRBJ1-3
CASSLEGGRLGNTIYF
TGTGCCAGCAGCTTGGAGGGGGGGCGCCTTGGAAACACCATATATTTT
>TRBV27|-|-|TRBJ2-7
CASSPLDRTYEQYF
TGTGCCAGCAGTCCACTGGACAGAACCTACGAGCAGTACTTC
>TRBV7-2|-|-|TRBJ1-2
CASRGGRINYGYTF
TGTGCCAGCAGGGGAGGACGGATTAACTATGGCTACACCTTC
>TRBV18|TRBD2|-|TRBJ2-7
CASSNPAGDGYEQYF
TGTGCCAGCTCAAATCCAGCGGGAGACGGCTACGAGCAGTACTTC
>TRBV18|-|-|TRBJ1-1
CASSPSRDGGAFF
TGTGCCAGCTCACCAAGCCGTGACGGGGGAGCTTTCTTT
>TRBV2|-|-|TRBJ2-4
CASSDEALAKNIQYF
TGTGCCAGCAGTGACGAGGCACTAGCCAAAAACATTCAGTACTTC
>TRBV7-2|TRBD2|-|TRBJ2-7
CASSEVAGAYEQYF
TGTGCCAGCAGCGAAGTAGCGGGGGCTTACGAGCAGTACTTC
>TRBV5-1|TRBD2|-|TRBJ2-1
CATKPSGGTDGEQFF
TGCGCCACCAAGCCCAGCGGGGGGACGGACGGTGAGCAGTTCTTC
>TRBV19|-|-|TRBJ2-5
CASTPGQSRGETQYF
TGTGCCAGTACCCCAGGACAAAGCAGGGGAGAGACCCAGTACTTC
>TRBV30|-|-|TRBJ1-6
CAWSALQGLNSPLHF
TGTGCCTGGAGCGCCCTACAGGGCCTAAATTCACCCCTCCACTTT
>TRBV19|TRBD1|-|TRBJ1-5
CASSTTTGANNQPQHF
TGTGCCAGTAGTACGACGACAGGGGCGAACAATCAGCCCCAGCATTTT
>TRBV5-1|TRBD2|-|TRBJ2-2
CASSLATSRNTGELFF
TGCGCCAGCAGCTTGGCGACTAGCCGAAACACCGGGGAGCTGTTTTTT
>TRBV20-1|-|-|TRBJ1-5
CSASLRGSLRNQPQHF
TGCAGTGCTAGTTTGCGGGGGTCGCTTCGCAATCAGCCCCAGCATTTT
>TRBV3-1/TRBV3-2|-|-|TRBJ2-3
CASSSSTDTQYF
TGTGCCAGCAGCTCTAGCACAGATACGCAGTATTTT
>TRBV5-5|-|-|TRBJ1-3
CASSFASGGNTIYF
TGTGCCAGCAGCTTTGCCTCGGGTGGAAACACCATATATTTT
>TRBV5-6|-|-|TRBJ1-5
CASRIRGDSNQPQHF
TGTGCCAGCCGGATCCGGGGTGATAGCAATCAGCCCCAGCATTTT
>TRBV28|-|-|TRBJ1-5
CASSPSLYQPQHF
TGTGCCAGCAGTCCTTCGTTGTATCAGCCCCAGCATTTT
>TRBV18|TRBD1|-|TRBJ1-6
CASSRDRANSPLHF
TGTGCCAGCTCTCGGGACAGGGCGAATTCACCCCTCCACTTT
>TRBV4-3|TRBD1|-|TRBJ2-2
CASSQAGTGLAGELFF
TGCGCCAGCAGCCAAGCCGGGACAGGGCTTGCCGGGGAGCTGTTTTTT
>TRBV25-1|-|few|TRBJ1-6
CASAGQGNSPLHF
TGTGCCAGCGCAGGGCAGGGGAATTCACCCCTCCACTTT
>TRBV7-8|-|-|TRBJ2-7
CASSSRPITGTPSYEQYF
TGTGCCAGCAGCTCACGTCCAATAACCGGGACACCTTCCTACGAGCAGTACTTC
>TRBV6-2/TRBV6-3|-|-|TRBJ1-2
CASSYLRKASNYGYTF
TGTGCCAGCAGTTACCTAAGGAAAGCGTCTAACTATGGCTACACCTTC
>TRBV13|-|-|TRBJ2-1
CASSLAGWSSYNEQFF
TGTGCCAGCAGCTTAGCTGGCTGGAGCTCCTACAATGAGCAGTTCTTC
>TRBV2|TRBD2|many|TRBJ2-3
CASSEMAGGSTDTQYF
TGTGCCAGCAGTGAAATGGCGGGAGGGAGCACAGATACGCAGTATTTT
>TRBV7-9|TRBD1|once|TRBJ2-3
CASSRTGTGGTHTQYF
TGTGCCAGCAGTCGAACCGGGACAGGGGGTACACATACGCAGTATTTT
>TRBV11-3|-|-|TRBJ2-3
CASSLDLDTQYF
TGTGCCAGCAGCTTAGATCTAGATACGCAGTATTTT
>TRBV2|-|once|TRBJ2-1
CASSVWSSYNEQFF
TGTGCCAGCAGTGTTTGGAGCTCCTACAATGAGCAGTTCTTC
>TRBV21-1|-|once|TRBJ1-1
CASSKSGGRTEAFF
TGTGCCAGCAGCAAATCAGGGGGGCGCACTGAAGCTTTCTTT